Detailed here is one TCR beta chain. Its target is unknown. From CD4+ cells came CD45RA+ naive and CD45RA-negative memory subsets. These data originate in a study of shared clonotypes between healthy human individuals. Study-level points and caveats: The sharing of 4.5% to 6.5% of naive CD4 clonotypes was seen across several donors. Few donors limited the genetic and exposure-history diversity represented.

The protocol was immunoSEQ multiplex PCR, while the TCRdb copy is restricted to in-frame clones and leaves out a portion. The sample holds under 1,100,000 clones, approximately 68% seen once. The germline gives CDR1 SGHRS, CDR2 YFSETQ. J gave up 0 bases and V 2 bases, and 19 bases lay outside the gene matches. This CDR3 contains 21 residues. The V and J genes are TRBV5-1 and TRBJ1-4; 7 bases agree with TRBD1. Specimen: memory CD4+ T cells sorted from blood. Specified subset: CD45RA-negative fraction. The TCR sequence derives from a man between 18 and 35 years old in good health. The CDR3 nucleotides are TGCGCCAGCAGCTTTTATCGTGCTCCCGGGACAGCCCGTGCAACTAATGAAAAACTGTTTTTT. The encoded protein is CASSFYRAPGTARATNEKLFF. Based on the CDR3 plus reference TRBV5-1 and TRBJ1-4, the full variable domain is KAGVTQTPRYLIKTRGQQVTLSCSPISGHRSVSWYQQTPGQGLQFLFEYFSETQRNKGNFPGRFSGRQFSNSRSEMNVSTLELGDSALYLCASSFYRAPGTARATNEKLFFGSGTQLSVL.